This TCR beta chain was documented in a study of blood T cell repertoires in COVID-19. On the study more broadly: Researchers got acute and convalescent COVID-19 samples from the United States, Italy and Spain. PBMCs, B-cell-depleted T cells, or T cells provided the cDNA or gDNA that made up the material.

Source study methods: Quantification of nucleated cells was approximated via reference gene primer amplification. Profiling relied on immunoSEQ multiplex PCR, and the TCRdb table lists in-frame clones only, not all of them. V and J calls and clone size are copied from that table; D and trimming were computed from the DNA. This table holds 30,000 to 40,000 clones, about four fifths found once. V lost 2 bases, J lost 5 bases, and 5 bases stayed unmatched. Germline V gene data show CDR1 as MNHNS and CDR2 as SASEGT. The CDR3 length is 14 residues. The specimen sequenced was peripheral blood. The clonotype comes from an elderly man with active or convalescent COVID-19. This sequence joins TRBV6-1 and TRBJ2-5; 7 bases match TRBD1. For the CDR3, the DNA is TGTGCCAGCAGTGAATCGCCGGGACAGGAGACCCAGTACTTC. The encoded protein is CASSESPGQETQYF.